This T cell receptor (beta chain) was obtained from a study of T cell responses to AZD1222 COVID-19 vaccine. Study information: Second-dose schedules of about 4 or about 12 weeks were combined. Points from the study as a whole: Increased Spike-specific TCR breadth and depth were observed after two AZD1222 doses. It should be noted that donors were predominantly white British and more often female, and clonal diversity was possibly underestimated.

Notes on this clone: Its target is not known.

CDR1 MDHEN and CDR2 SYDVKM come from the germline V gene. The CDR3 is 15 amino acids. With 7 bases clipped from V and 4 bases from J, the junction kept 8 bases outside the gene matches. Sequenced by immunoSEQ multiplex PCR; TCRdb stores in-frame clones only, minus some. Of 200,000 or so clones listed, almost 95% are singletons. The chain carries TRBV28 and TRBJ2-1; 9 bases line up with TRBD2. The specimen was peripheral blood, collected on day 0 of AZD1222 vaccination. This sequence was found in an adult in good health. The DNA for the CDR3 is TGTGCCAGCACCCCCGGACTAGCGTGGTACAATGAGCAGTTCTTC. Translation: CASTPGLAWYNEQFF.